The clone carrying this T cell receptor beta chain was seen a few times. Its antigen is not known. The data are from a study of T cell responses to AZD1222 COVID-19 vaccine. TCRdb's table, derived via immunoSEQ multiplex PCR, lists solely in-frame clones and lacks some. The sample lists 120,000 to 150,000 clones; roughly 90% were seen once. Germline V gene lookup returns CDR1 LNHDA and CDR2 SQIVND (reference sequence). Trimming stripped 7 bases from V and 4 bases from J, with 20 bases between. This CDR3 comprises 15 residues. Broader study findings: Spike regions recognized by vaccine-associated CD4 TCRs spanned the protein, led by 160-218 and 743-854. Donors, mostly white British, included more females; clonal diversity was possibly underestimated.

Sequencing was performed on peripheral blood, taken 28 days after the second AZD1222 dose. This sequence originates from an adult who received the AZD1222 COVID-19 vaccine. The chain has TRBV19 and TRBJ2-7, with D perhaps matching TRBD1 (6 bases). CDR3 protein: CASTHRQGGKYEQYF. The DNA for the CDR3 is TGTGCCAGTACTCACCGACAAGGGGGAAAGTACGAGCAGTACTTC.